This T cell receptor beta chain was documented in a study of technical replicates of blood from a few donors. Some clones are missing from TCRdb's copy, which holds only in-frame ones; the method was immunoSEQ multiplex PCR. Of more than 90,000 clones in the sample, roughly 95% are singletons; the top ten hold about 0.36%. Germline V gene data show CDR1 as SGHRS and CDR2 as YFSETQ. The CDR3 spans 15 residues. Deletions cut 4 bases from V and 3 bases from J, with 13 bases between. The gene calls are TRBV5-1 and TRBJ1-4, with D unclear. Sequencing was done on a sample of T cells isolated from PBMCs. This receptor was taken from a human donor in good health. As DNA, the CDR3 is TGCGCCAGCAGCCCCATTAGTTGGTCTAATGAAAAACTGTTTTTT. Protein product: CASSPISWSNEKLFF.